The 32 T cell receptor beta chains below all came from one sample that was sequenced in a study of OX40 agonist ivuxolimab in advanced cancers. Produced via immunoSEQ multiplex PCR; TCRdb's table is partial and in-frame only. The sample records more than 13,000 clones, 70% to 80% being singletons. Material: CD4+ or CD8+ T cells sorted from blood, obtained in a trial of the OX40 agonist ivuxolimab. The receptors come from an adult with an advanced solid tumor such as melanoma, head and neck, liver or kidney cancer.

The chain joins TRBV19 to TRBJ1-1; the D is unclear. The V end lost 5 bases, the J end lost 11 bases, and 12 bases lay between the germline ends. In germline, CDR1 is LNHDA, CDR2 SQIVND (reference sequence). The length of the CDR3 is 11 residues. CDR3 sequence: CASSLGNRAFF. CDR3 nucleotide sequence: TGTGCCAGTAGTTTGGGTAATCGGGCTTTCTTT.

The DNA for the CDR3 is TGTGCCAGTAGTATCCACCTGGGACCCTACGAGCAGTACTTC. This encodes CASSIHLGPYEQYF. The chain carries TRBV19 and TRBJ2-7, with D perhaps being TRBD1 or TRBD2 (5 bases each). The CDR3 runs to 14 residues. Germline CDR1 reads LNHDA; CDR2 reads SQIVND (reference sequence). The V and J ends lost 3 bases and 2 bases respectively, with 11 bases between them. Full variable domain (rest looked up from reference TRBV19 and TRBJ2-7): DGGITQSPKYLFRKEGQNVTLSCEQNLNHDAMYWYRQDPGQGLRLIYYSQIVNDFQKGDIAEGYSVSREKKESFPLTVTSAQKNPTAFYLCASSIHLGPYEQYFGPGTRLTVT.

The rearrangement joins TRBV27 to TRBJ2-1; D possibly corresponds to TRBD2 (6 bases). The CDR3 has 13 residues. Germline V lookup: CDR1 MNHEY, CDR2 SMNVEV (reference sequence). V shed 5 bases and J shed 4 bases, with 9 bases lying between them. CDR3 residues: CASSLGTYNEQFF. In DNA form, the CDR3 reads TGTGCCAGCAGTCTGGGGACTTACAATGAGCAGTTCTTC.

The CDR3, as DNA: TGCGCCAGCAGCCTCTTGCCTGGGGAGGCCGGGGAGCTGTTTTTT. Encoded protein: CASSLLPGEAGELFF. This sequence joins TRBV4-3 and TRBJ2-2; D possibly corresponds to TRBD2 (6 bases). Germline V gives CDR1 LGHNA, CDR2 YSLEER. This CDR3 has 15 amino acids. V was trimmed by 4 bases and J by 6 bases, leaving 15 bases between them.

The CDR3 loop is CASSSGGFRSYEQYF. CDR3 DNA: TGTGCCAGCAGCTCTGGGGGGTTCCGCTCCTACGAGCAGTACTTC. The J gene is TRBJ2-7, the V gene TRBV7-6, with D possibly TRBD2 on 6 matching bases. Germline CDR1 reads SGHVS; CDR2 reads FNYEAQ. The CDR3 is 15 residues long. Trimming removed 4 bases from V and 0 bases from J, with 13 bases in between.

This clone came up a few times. The rearrangement links TRBV7-9 to TRBJ2-2; D remains unclear. Trimming cost V 3 bases and J 2 bases, with 4 bases left between them. Germline CDR1 is SEHNR and CDR2 is FQNEAQ (reference sequence). This CDR3 spans 13 amino acids. The CDR3 spells CASSFRNTGELFF. The DNA of the CDR3 is TGTGCCAGCAGCTTTCGAAACACCGGGGAGCTGTTTTTT.

The chain carries TRBV12-5 and TRBJ2-3, with D uncertain. V lost 7 bases and J lost 2, with 19 bases in between. Germline CDR1 and CDR2: LGHNT and FRNRAP. The CDR3 covers 16 residues. The CDR3 DNA reads TGTGCTAGTGCCAAATTTCAAGGGTCCACCACAGATACGCAGTATTTT. Translated: CASAKFQGSTTDTQYF.

The chain joins TRBV13 to TRBJ2-3; D is undetermined. V lost 0 bases to trimming and J lost 6 bases, with 4 bases between them. Germline assignment: CDR1 PRHDT and CDR2 FYEKMQ (reference sequence). CDR3 length equals 12 residues. CDR3 in amino acids: CASSLGPDTQYF. DNA of the CDR3: TGTGCCAGCAGCTTAGGTCCGGATACGCAGTATTTT.

The J gene is TRBJ2-2, the V gene TRBV19, with D perhaps matching TRBD2 (5 bases). The germline CDR1 and CDR2 sequences are LNHDA and SQIVND (reference sequence). V was trimmed by 1 base and J by 2 bases, leaving 5 bases between them. This CDR3 contains 14 residues. The CDR3: CASSIGLNTGELFF. The DNA of the CDR3 is TGTGCCAGTAGTATAGGACTAAACACCGGGGAGCTGTTTTTT.

This chain joins TRBV14 and TRBJ2-7, with D tentatively TRBD2 (5 bases). Trimming took 1 base from V and 6 from J, leaving 13 bases between them. CDR1 and CDR2 (germline): SGHDN, FVKESK. The CDR3 is 14 amino acids. The CDR3: CASSQVGELGEQYF. CDR3 nucleotides: TGTGCCAGCAGCCAAGTCGGGGAGTTGGGCGAGCAGTACTTC.

This clone was counted once. The chain recombines TRBV30 with TRBJ2-7; the D is unclear. Germline V CDR1 and CDR2: GTSNPN, SVGIG (reference sequence). CDR3 size: 11 residues. Trimming pared 4 bases from V and 5 bases from J, leaving 9 bases between. CDR3 in amino acids: CAWMRSNEQYF. For the CDR3, the DNA is TGTGCCTGGATGAGATCGAACGAGCAGTACTTC.

In this sample, this clone turned up once. The chain combines TRBV5-4 with TRBJ1-1; 8 bases match TRBD1. Germline CDR1 is SGHNT and CDR2 is YYREEE (reference sequence). The CDR3 spans 13 residues. Trimming removed 3 bases from V and 13 bases from J; junction bases left unmatched: 11. Here the CDR3 reads CASSSGQGPKVFF. CDR3 sequence (DNA): TGTGCCAGCAGCTCTGGACAGGGCCCCAAGGTTTTCTTT.

This chain uses TRBV5-5 with TRBJ2-7; a weak D match, TRBD2 (6 bases). CDR3 length: 15 residues. Germline-derived CDR1 and CDR2 are SGHKS and YYEKEE (reference sequence). Trimming cost V 0 bases and J 7 bases, with 17 bases left between them. CDR3: CASSLVVVAGIEQYF. In nucleotides, the CDR3 is TGTGCCAGCAGCTTGGTGGTAGTGGCGGGGATTGAGCAGTACTTC.

The chain recombines TRBV7-3 with TRBJ2-3, with D perhaps TRBD1 (6 bases). The CDR3 has 16 residues. Trimming stripped 0 bases from V and 1 base from J, with 11 bases between. Per the germline V gene, CDR1 is SGHTA and CDR2 is FQGTGA. CDR3 protein: CASSLTGDTRTDTQYF. The CDR3 DNA reads as TGTGCCAGCAGCTTAACGGGGGACACCCGCACAGATACGCAGTATTTT.

This clone was counted a few times. The CDR3 DNA sequence: TGCGCCAGCAGCCCAAACGACGTAGGGGACGTTAGCTCCTACAATGAGCAGTTCTTC. It yields the protein CASSPNDVGDVSSYNEQFF. This sequence joins TRBV4-3 and TRBJ2-1; D might be TRBD1 or TRBD2, each matching 5 bases. Trimming pared 4 bases from V and 0 bases from J, leaving 22 bases between. Germline CDR1 and CDR2: LGHNA and YSLEER. The CDR3 consists of 19 residues.

The CDR3 region has the DNA TGTGCCAGCAGTTCGCGGCCATTCGTTAGCAATCAGCCCCAGCATTTT. The encoded protein is CASSSRPFVSNQPQHF. The chain links TRBV6-5 to TRBJ1-5; D remains unclear. The CDR3 consists of 16 residues. The V end lost 4 bases, the J end lost 0 bases, and 13 bases lay between the germline ends. CDR1 and CDR2 from the germline V gene are MNHEY and SVGAGI.

This clone was picked up one time. V and J are TRBV6-5 and TRBJ2-1; D is unclear. This CDR3 is 15 amino acids long. Germline V CDR1 and CDR2: MNHEY, SVGAGI. The ends were cut back, 0 bases at V and 5 bases at J, with 11 bases in the middle. CDR3 sequence: CASSYSDFPDNEQFF. The DNA of the CDR3 is TGTGCCAGCAGTTACTCGGATTTCCCTGACAATGAGCAGTTCTTC.

This chain uses TRBV7-9 with TRBJ2-5, with D possibly being TRBD1 (6 bases). Germline assignment: CDR1 SEHNR and CDR2 FQNEAQ (reference sequence). Trimming took off 0 bases at V and 5 bases at J, with 13 bases between the two ends. The CDR3 contains 15 residues. CDR3: CASSLARGGGETQYF. CDR3 in DNA: TGTGCCAGCAGCTTAGCGCGAGGGGGTGGGGAGACCCAGTACTTC.

The V call is TRBV19, the J call TRBJ1-2; TRBD1 might be the D (5 bases). The CDR3 loop spans 13 amino acids. The germline V and J ends were trimmed by 5 bases and 10 bases, with 17 bases remaining between them. CDR1 is LNHDA, CDR2 SQIVND, per germline (reference sequence). The CDR3: CASSVSAGGDYTF. As DNA, the CDR3 is TGTGCCAGTAGTGTCTCGGCAGGAGGGGACTACACCTTC.

This CDR3 is CAISENGNTNEKLFF. The CDR3 bases are TGTGCCATCAGTGAGAACGGAAACACTAATGAAAAACTGTTTTTT. The rearrangement uses TRBV10-3 and TRBJ1-4; the D is unclear. V was trimmed by 2 bases and J by 2 bases, leaving 9 bases between them. This CDR3 comprises 15 residues. Per the germline V gene, CDR1 is ENHRY and CDR2 is SYGVKD.

About this clone itself: Additional DNA sequences in this sample encode the identical CDR3. This sequence joins TRBV19 and TRBJ1-5, with D perhaps TRBD1 (6 bases). In germline, CDR1 is LNHDA, CDR2 SQIVND (reference sequence). This CDR3 spans 14 amino acids. The germline V and J ends were trimmed by 5 bases and 4 bases, with 12 bases remaining between them. This CDR3 is CASSAGQLNQPQHF. CDR3 coding DNA: TGTGCCAGTAGTGCCGGACAGTTGAATCAGCCCCAGCATTTT.

CDR3: CASSQVPGVWPYYEQYF. The CDR3 coding sequence is TGCGCCAGCAGCCAAGTCCCCGGGGTATGGCCCTACTACGAGCAGTACTTC. V is TRBV4-1 and J is TRBJ2-7; tentative D call: TRBD2 (5 bases). CDR1 MGHRA and CDR2 YSYEKL come from the germline V gene. CDR3 length: 17 amino acids. The V end was cut by 1 base, the J end by 3 bases, with 19 bases between.

This rearrangement joins TRBV27 to TRBJ1-2, with D maybe TRBD1 (5 bases). The CDR3 contains 16 residues. Trimming left V 8 bases short and J 3 bases short, with 22 bases between. The germline CDR1 and CDR2 sequences are MNHEY and SMNVEV (reference sequence). CDR3 region: CASRFLIGQGDYGYTF. The CDR3 coding sequence is TGTGCCAGCCGGTTCCTCATCGGGCAAGGGGACTATGGCTACACCTTC.

This chain joins TRBV7-9 and TRBJ1-5, with D perhaps TRBD1 (5 bases). CDR3 length equals 15 residues. Deletions cut 5 bases from V and 6 bases from J, with 17 bases between. In germline, CDR1 is SEHNR, CDR2 FQNEAQ (reference sequence). This CDR3 is CASSPRGGGSQPQHF. CDR3 nucleotide sequence: TGTGCCAGCAGCCCCCGCGGGGGAGGCAGTCAGCCCCAGCATTTT.

The chain joins TRBV7-2 to TRBJ1-1; TRBD1 matches at 8 bases. CDR3 size: 14 residues. Germline V gene data show CDR1 as SGHTA and CDR2 as FQGNSA. Losses at the gene ends were 5 bases for V and 7 bases for J; bases not matched to a gene: 9. In DNA, the CDR3 is TGTGCCAGCAGCCCCTTGGGAGGGACAGGTGAAGCTTTCTTT. This sequence encodes CASSPLGGTGEAFF.

The chain combines TRBV27 with TRBJ1-2; a possible D gene is TRBD1 (6 bases). CDR3 size: 15 residues. V lost 0 bases and J lost 7, with 15 bases in between. CDR1 MNHEY and CDR2 SMNVEV come from the germline V gene (reference sequence). DNA for the CDR3: TGTGCCAGCAGTTTATCACAGGGTGGTTGGGGTGGCTACACCTTC. It yields the protein CASSLSQGGWGGYTF.

This clone was detected a few times. V and J are TRBV2 and TRBJ1-1; no clear D. Per germline, CDR1 SNHLY and CDR2 FYNNEI. With 0 bases removed from V and 8 bases from J, the gap between germline ends came to 10 bases. This CDR3 contains 13 residues. The CDR3 spells CASSEAGYWEAFF. In DNA form, the CDR3 reads TGTGCCAGCAGTGAAGCTGGGTATTGGGAAGCTTTCTTT.

V gene TRBV27 combines with J gene TRBJ2-1; 7 nucleotides line up with TRBD1. This CDR3 has 12 amino acids. With 7 bases clipped from V and 6 bases from J, the junction kept 3 bases outside the gene matches. Germline-derived CDR1 and CDR2 are MNHEY and SMNVEV (reference sequence). The CDR3 loop reads CASNPGGNEQFF. CDR3 sequence (DNA): TGTGCCAGCAATCCAGGGGGCAATGAGCAGTTCTTC.

The chain has TRBV7-9 and TRBJ2-7, with D tentatively TRBD2 (5 bases). V was clipped by 5 bases and J by 6 bases, with 23 bases between them. CDR1 SEHNR and CDR2 FQNEAQ come from the germline V gene (reference sequence). This CDR3 is built from 16 residues. The CDR3: CASSPGGSVLPSEQYF. The CDR3 nucleotides read TGTGCCAGCAGCCCGGGTGGGAGTGTATTACCCTCCGAGCAGTACTTC.

The rearrangement joins TRBV2 to TRBJ2-5, with D possibly TRBD1 on 6 matching bases. The CDR3 has 14 amino acids. Germline-derived CDR1 and CDR2 are SNHLY and FYNNEI. V was clipped by 5 bases and J by 4 bases, with 14 bases between them. The CDR3 sequence: CASSPQAGAETQYF. CDR3 DNA sequence: TGTGCCAGCAGTCCCCAGGCAGGGGCAGAGACCCAGTACTTC.

This chain links TRBV27 with TRBJ1-1; no clear D gene. This CDR3 contains 17 residues. Germline V gene lookup returns CDR1 MNHEY and CDR2 SMNVEV (reference sequence). V dropped 3 bases and J dropped 0 bases, with 17 bases sitting between them. CDR3 residues: CASSFMVDFTLNTEAFF. The CDR3 nucleotides are TGTGCCAGCAGTTTTATGGTTGATTTCACCTTGAACACTGAAGCTTTCTTT.

V and J are TRBV5-6 and TRBJ2-7, with D uncertain. Germline assignment: CDR1 SGHDT and CDR2 YYEEEE. The CDR3 is made up of 14 amino acids. Trimming pared 0 bases from V and 5 bases from J, leaving 12 bases between. The CDR3 DNA reads as TGTGCCAGCAGCTTGGCCGGGCAGTTCAACGAGCAGTACTTC. Translated, it gives CASSLAGQFNEQYF.